This TCR beta chain was obtained from a study of T cell responses to AZD1222 COVID-19 vaccine. Of note for this clone: The antigen remains unidentified.

Clones were sequenced by immunoSEQ multiplex PCR, and TCRdb holds only the in-frame ones, with some missing. The table includes approximately 57,000 clones, approximately 83% detected once. The study's findings and limits: Across the whole spike, CD4 TCRs peaked at regions 160-218 and 743-854. An increase in Spike-specific TCR breadth and depth was observed after two AZD1222 doses. Nearly half of spike-specific TCRs reportedly target variant regions that are unmutated in the B.1.351 and B.1.1.7 variants. Repertoire samples came only from after the peak T cell response.

V was clipped by 5 bases and J by 0 bases, with 17 bases between them. The CDR3 sequence is 17 residues long. Per germline, CDR1 MNHEY and CDR2 SVGEGT. The chain has TRBV6-2 or TRBV6-3 and TRBJ2-1; D gene ambiguous. The clonotype originates from an adult in good health. Here the sequenced sample was peripheral blood, taken on day 0 of AZD1222 vaccination. The CDR3 DNA sequence: TGTGCCAGCAGTGCGCACCCAGAATTCACCTCCTACAATGAGCAGTTCTTC. Residues: CASSAHPEFTSYNEQFF.